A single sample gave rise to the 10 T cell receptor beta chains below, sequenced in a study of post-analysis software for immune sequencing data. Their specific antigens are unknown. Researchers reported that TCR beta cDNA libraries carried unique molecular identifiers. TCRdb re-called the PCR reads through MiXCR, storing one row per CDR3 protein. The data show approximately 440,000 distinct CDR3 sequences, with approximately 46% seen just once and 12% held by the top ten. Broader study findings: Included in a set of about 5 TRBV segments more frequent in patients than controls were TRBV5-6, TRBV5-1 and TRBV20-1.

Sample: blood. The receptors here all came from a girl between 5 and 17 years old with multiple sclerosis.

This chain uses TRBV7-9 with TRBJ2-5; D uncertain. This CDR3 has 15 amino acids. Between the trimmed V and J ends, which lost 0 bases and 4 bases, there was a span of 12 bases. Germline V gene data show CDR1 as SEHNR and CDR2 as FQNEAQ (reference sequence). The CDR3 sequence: CASSLALAKRETQYF. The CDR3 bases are TGTGCCAGCAGCTTAGCGTTGGCCAAACGAGAGACCCAGTACTTC.

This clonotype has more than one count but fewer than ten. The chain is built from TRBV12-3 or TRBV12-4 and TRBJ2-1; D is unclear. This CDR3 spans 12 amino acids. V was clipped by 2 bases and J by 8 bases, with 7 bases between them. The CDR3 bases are TGTGCCAGCAGTTTATCGATGGATGAGCAGTTCTTC. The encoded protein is CASSLSMDEQFF.

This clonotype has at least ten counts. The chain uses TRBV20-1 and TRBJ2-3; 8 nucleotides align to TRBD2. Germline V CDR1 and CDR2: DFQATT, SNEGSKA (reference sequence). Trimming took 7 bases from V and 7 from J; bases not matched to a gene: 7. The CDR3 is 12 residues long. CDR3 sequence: CSVAGPPYTQYF. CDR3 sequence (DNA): TGCAGTGTAGCGGGGCCCCCATATACGCAGTATTTT.

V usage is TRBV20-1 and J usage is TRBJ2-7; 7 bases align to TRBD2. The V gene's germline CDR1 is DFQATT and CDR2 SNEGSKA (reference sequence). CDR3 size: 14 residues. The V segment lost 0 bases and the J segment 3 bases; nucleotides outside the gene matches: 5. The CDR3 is CSARDEASGYEQYF. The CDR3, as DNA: TGCAGTGCTAGAGATGAGGCTAGCGGCTACGAGCAGTACTTC.

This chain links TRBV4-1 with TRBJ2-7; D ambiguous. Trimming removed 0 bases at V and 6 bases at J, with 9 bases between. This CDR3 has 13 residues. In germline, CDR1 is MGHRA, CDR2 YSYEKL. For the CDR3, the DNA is TGCGCCAGCAGCCAAGAGCAGGCCGGCGAGCAGTACTTC. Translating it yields CASSQEQAGEQYF.

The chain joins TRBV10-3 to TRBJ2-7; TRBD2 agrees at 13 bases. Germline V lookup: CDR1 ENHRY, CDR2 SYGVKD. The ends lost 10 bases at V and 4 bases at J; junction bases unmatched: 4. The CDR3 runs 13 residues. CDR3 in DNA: TGTGCCAGTGGGACTAGCGGGGATTACGAGCAGTACTTC. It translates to CASGTSGDYEQYF.

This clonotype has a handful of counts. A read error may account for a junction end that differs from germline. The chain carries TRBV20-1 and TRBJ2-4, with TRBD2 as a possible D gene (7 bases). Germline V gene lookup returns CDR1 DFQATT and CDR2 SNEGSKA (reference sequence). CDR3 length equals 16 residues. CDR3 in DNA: TGCGGTGCAAAGCGGGCGGGGGCCAGGGCCAAAAACATTCAGTACTTC. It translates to CGAKRAGARAKNIQYF.

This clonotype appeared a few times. CDR3 amino acids: CATSQVNYGYTF. In DNA, the CDR3 is TGTGCCACCAGCCAGGTTAACTATGGCTACACCTTC. The chain carries TRBV24-1 and TRBJ1-2; the D is unclear. The V end lost 7 bases, the J end lost 1 base, and 6 bases lay between the germline ends. Germline V CDR1 and CDR2: KGHDR, SFDVKD. The CDR3 has 12 residues.

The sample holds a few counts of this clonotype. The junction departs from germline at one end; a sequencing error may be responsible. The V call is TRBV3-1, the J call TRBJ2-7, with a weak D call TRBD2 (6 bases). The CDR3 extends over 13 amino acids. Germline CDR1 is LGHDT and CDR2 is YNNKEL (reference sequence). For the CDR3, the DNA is TGTGCTAGCAGCCAAGCGTCGGGACTCGGGCAGTACTTC. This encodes CASSQASGLGQYF.

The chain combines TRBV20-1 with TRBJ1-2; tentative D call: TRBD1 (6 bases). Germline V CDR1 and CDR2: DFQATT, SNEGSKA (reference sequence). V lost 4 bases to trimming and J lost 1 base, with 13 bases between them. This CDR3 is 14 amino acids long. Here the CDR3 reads CSATNTGSNYGYTF. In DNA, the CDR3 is TGCAGTGCTACCAACACAGGGAGTAACTATGGCTACACCTTC.